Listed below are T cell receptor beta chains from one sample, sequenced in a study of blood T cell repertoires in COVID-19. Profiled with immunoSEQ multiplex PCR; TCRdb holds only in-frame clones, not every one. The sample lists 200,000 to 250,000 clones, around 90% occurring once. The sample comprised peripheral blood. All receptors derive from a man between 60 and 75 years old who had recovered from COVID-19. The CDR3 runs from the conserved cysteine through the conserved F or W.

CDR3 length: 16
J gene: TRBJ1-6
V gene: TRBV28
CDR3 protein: CASSLRTASYNSPLHF

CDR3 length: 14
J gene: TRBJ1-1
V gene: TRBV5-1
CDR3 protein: CASSRGWMNTEAFF

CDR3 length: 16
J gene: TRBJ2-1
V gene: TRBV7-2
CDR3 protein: CASSLASAEPYNEQFF

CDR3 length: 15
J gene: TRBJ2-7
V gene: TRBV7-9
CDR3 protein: CASSTTGQVRYEQYF

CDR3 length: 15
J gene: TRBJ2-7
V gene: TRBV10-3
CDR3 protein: CAIRAGLAGADEQYF

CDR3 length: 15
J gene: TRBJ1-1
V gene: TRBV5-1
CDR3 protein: CASSLAPNGDTEAFF

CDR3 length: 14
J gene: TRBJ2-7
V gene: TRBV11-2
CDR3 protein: CASSRDSPNYEQYF

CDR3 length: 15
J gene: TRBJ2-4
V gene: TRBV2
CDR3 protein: CATQPGGGAKNIQYF

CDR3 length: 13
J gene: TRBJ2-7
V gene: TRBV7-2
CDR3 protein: CASSLDRSYEQYF

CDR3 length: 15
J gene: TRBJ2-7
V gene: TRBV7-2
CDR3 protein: CASSLGGTSGYEQYF

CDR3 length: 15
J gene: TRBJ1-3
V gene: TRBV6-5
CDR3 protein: CASSARVISGNTIYF

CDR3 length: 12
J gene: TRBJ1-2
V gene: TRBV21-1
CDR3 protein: CASRQKIYGYTF

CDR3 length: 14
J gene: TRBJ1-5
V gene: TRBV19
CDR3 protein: CASSTARLGGAQHF

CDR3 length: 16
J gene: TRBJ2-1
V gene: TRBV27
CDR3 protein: CASSLSAGISYNEQFF

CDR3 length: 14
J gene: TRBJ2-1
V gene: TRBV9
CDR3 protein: CASSPRDRANEQFF

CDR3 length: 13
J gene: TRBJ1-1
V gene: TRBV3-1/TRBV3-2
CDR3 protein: CASSRAGGTEAFF

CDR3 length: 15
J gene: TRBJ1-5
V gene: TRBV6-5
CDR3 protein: CASSYGLGSNQPQHF

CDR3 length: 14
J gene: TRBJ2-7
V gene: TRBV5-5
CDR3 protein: CASSLKVFGYEQYF

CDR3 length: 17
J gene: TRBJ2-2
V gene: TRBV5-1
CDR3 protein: CASSLNAGTTNTGELFF

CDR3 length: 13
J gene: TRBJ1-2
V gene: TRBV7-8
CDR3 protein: CASSLDRDYGYTF

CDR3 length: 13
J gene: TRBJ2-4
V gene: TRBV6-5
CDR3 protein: CASSYNRKNIQYF

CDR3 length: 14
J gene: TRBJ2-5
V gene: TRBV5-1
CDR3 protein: CASSLAQGRETQYF

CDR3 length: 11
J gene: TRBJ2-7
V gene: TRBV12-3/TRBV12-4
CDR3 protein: CASSRGAEQYF

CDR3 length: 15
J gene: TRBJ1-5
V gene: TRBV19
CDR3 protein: CASTKSGTGVKPQHF

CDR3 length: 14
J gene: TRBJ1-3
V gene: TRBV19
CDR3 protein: CASYSDHSGNTIYF

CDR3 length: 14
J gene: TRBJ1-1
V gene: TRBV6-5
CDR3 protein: CASSLTGAVTEAFF

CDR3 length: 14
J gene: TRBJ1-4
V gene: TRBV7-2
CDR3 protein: CASTRDRRNEKLFF

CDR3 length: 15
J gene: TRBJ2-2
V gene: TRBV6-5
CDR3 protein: CASSRQGRNTGELFF

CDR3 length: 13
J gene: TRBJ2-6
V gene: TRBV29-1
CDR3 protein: CSVQFSGANVLTF

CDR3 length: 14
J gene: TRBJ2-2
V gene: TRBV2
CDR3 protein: CASIPGQYTGELFF

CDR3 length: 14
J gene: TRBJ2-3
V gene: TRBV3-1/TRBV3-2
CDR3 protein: CASSHRWSQDTQYF

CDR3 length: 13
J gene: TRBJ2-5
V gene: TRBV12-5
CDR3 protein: CASGSMGGETQYF

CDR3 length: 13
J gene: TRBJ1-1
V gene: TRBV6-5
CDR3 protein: CASRKTGDTEAFF

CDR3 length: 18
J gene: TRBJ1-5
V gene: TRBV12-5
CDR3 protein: CASGLAAGTGILFQPQHF

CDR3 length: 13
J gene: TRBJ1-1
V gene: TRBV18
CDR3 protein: CASSRGMNTEAFF

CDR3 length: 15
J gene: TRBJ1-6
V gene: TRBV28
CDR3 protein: CASRSTGVVNSPLHF

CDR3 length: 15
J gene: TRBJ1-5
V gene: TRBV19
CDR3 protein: CASSRGRDNNQPQHF

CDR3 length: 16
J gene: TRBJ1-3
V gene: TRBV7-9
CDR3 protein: CASSFKDTDSGNTIYF

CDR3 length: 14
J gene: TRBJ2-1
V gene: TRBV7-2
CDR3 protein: CASSFTGTINEQFF

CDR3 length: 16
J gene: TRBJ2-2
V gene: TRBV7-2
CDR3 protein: CASSSLAGGGTGELFF